The rows below give T cell receptor beta chains drawn from one sample of a study of post-analysis software for immune sequencing data. TCRdb recomputed calls from the PCR reads with MiXCR, one row per CDR3 protein. The sample contains about half a million distinct CDR3 sequences, roughly 45% of which appear only once. Sequenced input: blood. Receptors originate from a girl between 5 and 17 years old with multiple sclerosis. Each CDR3 is given with its conserved first and last residue. The order of the fields is D gene, clone size, V gene, J gene, CDR3 protein, CDR3 DNA. The D gene is left open where the match is weak. Rows give clone size only sometimes, using once, few, many, or a class for an expanded clone.

d_gene: -
abundance: few
v_gene: TRBV28
j_gene: TRBJ2-3
CDR3aa: CASSLPRTTGTQYF
CDR3nt: TGTGCCAGCAGTTTACCGCGGACCACAGGTACGCAGTATTTT

d_gene: -
abundance: -
v_gene: TRBV6-5
j_gene: TRBJ2-7
CDR3aa: CASSPPPAANSYEQYF
CDR3nt: TGTGCCAGCAGCCCACCTCCGGCAGCGAACTCCTACGAGCAGTACTTC

d_gene: TRBD1
abundance: few
v_gene: TRBV12-3/TRBV12-4
j_gene: TRBJ1-5
CDR3aa: CASSFRDRDDQPQHF
CDR3nt: TGTGCCAGCAGTTTCCGGGACAGGGACGATCAGCCCCAGCATTTT

d_gene: TRBD2
abundance: few
v_gene: TRBV7-6
j_gene: TRBJ2-1
CDR3aa: CASSLDPLTSGPDHEQFF
CDR3nt: TGTGCCAGCAGCTTAGACCCACTTACTAGCGGGCCAGACCATGAGCAGTTCTTC

d_gene: -
abundance: -
v_gene: TRBV20-1
j_gene: TRBJ2-1
CDR3aa: CSARATLNEQFF
CDR3nt: TGCAGTGCTAGAGCGACCCTCAATGAGCAGTTCTTC

d_gene: TRBD1
abundance: few
v_gene: TRBV10-3
j_gene: TRBJ2-7
CDR3aa: CATYRGTGGEQYF
CDR3nt: TGTGCCACGTACAGAGGGACAGGGGGCGAGCAGTACTTC

d_gene: -
abundance: -
v_gene: TRBV20-1
j_gene: TRBJ1-1
CDR3aa: CSASTTGTAEAFF
CDR3nt: TGCAGTGCTAGCACTACAGGGACTGCTGAAGCTTTCTTT

d_gene: -
abundance: few
v_gene: TRBV7-6
j_gene: TRBJ1-1
CDR3aa: CASSLSGPSNTEAFF
CDR3nt: TGTGCCAGCAGCTTAAGTGGCCCCAGTAACACTGAAGCTTTCTTT

d_gene: -
abundance: few
v_gene: TRBV7-3
j_gene: TRBJ2-1
CDR3aa: CASSFGGGQGVYEQFF
CDR3nt: TGTGCCAGCAGCTTCGGGGGGGGACAGGGAGTCTATGAGCAGTTCTTC

d_gene: -
abundance: -
v_gene: TRBV28
j_gene: TRBJ2-1
CDR3aa: CASRRSSYNEQFF
CDR3nt: TGTGCCAGCCGACGGAGCTCCTACAATGAGCAGTTCTTC

d_gene: -
abundance: -
v_gene: TRBV7-9
j_gene: TRBJ1-2
CDR3aa: CASSLMTNYGYTF
CDR3nt: TGTGCCAGCAGCTTGATGACTAACTATGGCTACACCTTC

d_gene: TRBD1
abundance: once
v_gene: TRBV5-1
j_gene: TRBJ2-6
CDR3aa: CASSFPGQGSSGANVLTF
CDR3nt: TGCGCCAGCAGCTTTCCCGGACAGGGGAGCTCTGGGGCCAACGTCCTGACTTTC

d_gene: -
abundance: -
v_gene: TRBV7-3
j_gene: TRBJ2-7
CDR3aa: CTSSPRGPSSYEQYF
CDR3nt: TGTACCAGCAGCCCCCGAGGCCCGAGCTCCTACGAGCAGTACTTC

d_gene: -
abundance: few
v_gene: TRBV20-1
j_gene: TRBJ2-7
CDR3aa: CSARPQGLSKSGKTYEQYF
CDR3nt: TGCAGTGCTAGACCCCAAGGACTATCCAAATCGGGAAAAACGTACGAGCAGTACTTC